A single sample gave rise to the 11 T cell receptor beta chains below, sequenced in a study of T cells after yellow fever vaccination. One entry per CDR3 protein results from TCRdb running MiXCR on the 5' RACE reads. The sample includes about 69,000 distinct CDR3 sequences, 5.9% of them seen just once. This specimen consisted of CD4+ T cells sorted from PBMCs, obtained more than 14 days after the first yellow fever vaccination. The receptors originated from a man between 18 and 35 years old who received the YFV17D yellow fever vaccine.

There are many counts of this clonotype. The V gene is TRBV12-3 or TRBV12-4, the J gene TRBJ1-5, with D maybe TRBD1 (5 bases). V lost 3 bases to trimming and J lost 6 bases, with 12 bases between them. The CDR3 spans 14 residues. CDR3 sequence (DNA): TGTGCCAGCAGTTTCCAGGGCGAGAGTCAGCCCCAGCATTTT. As protein: CASSFQGESQPQHF.

This clonotype was recorded many times. V is TRBV27 and J is TRBJ2-3, with 7 positions matching TRBD1. The CDR3 runs to 13 residues. V lost 7 bases and J lost 5; bases outside the gene matches: 6. Germline V gene sequence: CDR1 MNHEY, CDR2 SMNVEV (reference sequence). The CDR3 loop reads CASTIYRGDTQYF. CDR3 nucleotide sequence: TGTGCCAGCACCATTTACAGGGGAGATACGCAGTATTTT.

This clonotype was seen repeatedly, ten times or more. This chain joins TRBV18 and TRBJ2-7; D gene uncertain. The CDR3 runs 14 residues. Trimming took 8 bases from V and 2 from J, leaving 16 bases between them. Germline V gives CDR1 KGHSH, CDR2 LQKENI. The CDR3 protein is CASPLRIQAYEQYV. CDR3 coding DNA: TGTGCCAGCCCACTGAGGATCCAGGCCTACGAGCAGTACGTC.

This clonotype was observed many times. V is TRBV10-3 and J is TRBJ2-5, with TRBD1 identical over 9 bases. This CDR3 has 15 residues. Germline loops: CDR1 ENHRY, CDR2 SYGVKD. With 6 bases clipped from V and 2 bases from J, the junction kept 7 bases outside the gene matches. CDR3 in amino acids: CAIRTTGGGQETQYF. The DNA of the CDR3 is TGTGCCATCAGGACGACAGGGGGTGGGCAAGAGACCCAGTACTTC.

This clonotype occurred many times. The CDR3 DNA follows: TGTGCCACCAGCAGAGATGGCTACGAGCAGTACTTC. Translating gives CATSRDGYEQYF. The chain recombines TRBV15 with TRBJ2-7; D not resolved. V was clipped by 0 bases and J by 3 bases, with 3 bases between them. The V gene's germline CDR1 is LNHNV and CDR2 YYDKDF (reference sequence). The CDR3 has 12 amino acids.

This clonotype was seen many times. The DNA of the CDR3 is TGCGCCAGCAGCTTGGGTCCTAGCGGGGGGGCTGAAGAGACCCAGTACTTC. This encodes CASSLGPSGGAEETQYF. The chain combines TRBV5-1 with TRBJ2-5; 12 positions match TRBD2. Trimming removed 0 bases from V and 3 bases from J; junction bases left unmatched: 6. There are 17 residues in the CDR3. Germline V gene sequence: CDR1 SGHRS, CDR2 YFSETQ. The entire variable domain, with the rest obtained from reference TRBV5-1 and TRBJ2-5, is as follows: KAGVTQTPRYLIKTRGQQVTLSCSPISGHRSVSWYQQTPGQGLQFLFEYFSETQRNKGNFPGRFSGRQFSNSRSEMNVSTLELGDSALYLCASSLGPSGGAEETQYFGPGTRLLVL.

This clonotype showed up many times. The chain is built from TRBV5-1 and TRBJ2-1; D possibly corresponds to TRBD1 (6 bases). Trimming left V 7 bases short and J 5 bases short, with 19 bases between. Germline V CDR1 and CDR2: SGHRS, YFSETQ. This CDR3 spans 15 amino acids. The DNA for the CDR3 is TGCGCCAGCTCCCGACAGGACCCTTTCAACAATGAGCAGTTCTTC. Its protein is CASSRQDPFNNEQFF. Drawing the rest from reference TRBV5-1 and TRBJ2-1, the complete variable domain is KAGVTQTPRYLIKTRGQQVTLSCSPISGHRSVSWYQQTPGQGLQFLFEYFSETQRNKGNFPGRFSGRQFSNSRSEMNVSTLELGDSALYLCASSRQDPFNNEQFFGPGTRLTVL.

This clonotype came up a few times. V is TRBV20-1 and J is TRBJ1-5, with 11 bases matching TRBD1. Germline values: CDR1 DFQATT, CDR2 SNEGSKA (reference sequence). Trimming removed 5 bases from V and 9 bases from J; junction bases left unmatched: 18. The CDR3 sequence is 17 residues long. For the CDR3, the DNA is TGCAGTGCTCGGTTTGGTGTTTGGGGACAGGGGGTCCCGCCCCAGCATTTT. Protein sequence: CSARFGVWGQGVPPQHF.

This clonotype was seen many times. The rearrangement links TRBV5-5 to TRBJ2-7, with D perhaps TRBD1 or TRBD2 (6 bases each). This CDR3 has 14 amino acids. Trimming pared 4 bases from V and 7 bases from J, leaving 18 bases between. CDR1 and CDR2 from the germline V gene are SGHKS and YYEKEE (reference sequence). CDR3 DNA: TGTGCCAGCAGCCCCGAAGGGGGGCTTAGGGAGCAGTACTTC. It translates to CASSPEGGLREQYF.

In this sample, this clonotype turned up many times. V is TRBV10-3 and J is TRBJ2-3; the D gene is possibly TRBD2 (5 bases). This CDR3 contains 15 residues. The germline V and J ends were trimmed by 7 bases and 2 bases, with 16 bases remaining between them. From germline, CDR1 is ENHRY and CDR2 SYGVKD. The chain's CDR3 is CAITGGPAVTDTQYF. The DNA for the CDR3 is TGTGCCATCACCGGCGGGCCAGCCGTCACAGATACGCAGTATTTT.

This clonotype came up many times. The V call is TRBV4-3, the J call TRBJ1-5; unclear D gene. Trimming shortened V by 0 bases and J by 3 bases, and 9 bases separated the two germline ends. The CDR3 totals 15 residues. Looked up from germline, CDR1 is LGHNA and CDR2 is YSLEER. In DNA form, the CDR3 reads TGCGCCAGCAGCCAAGATCCCACGATCAATCAGCCCCAGCATTTT. Translation: CASSQDPTINQPQHF.